The 3 T cell receptor beta chains presented below share a single source sample, sequenced in a study of T cells after posttransplantation cyclophosphamide. Sequencing used immunoSEQ multiplex PCR; TCRdb keeps in-frame clones, though not all of them. The sample holds 20,000 to 30,000 clones, and no clone turns up only once. Material: PBMCs. All receptors come from a woman aged 45 to 65 in good health, CMV-negative, and a related stem cell transplant donor.

This clone was seen a handful of times. This may be a read error, as it is one base from a much larger clone. The chain is built from TRBV6-5 and TRBJ1-2, with a tentative D call TRBD1 (5 bases). V dropped 11 bases and J dropped 3 bases, with 16 bases sitting between them. Germline V CDR1 and CDR2: MNHEY, SVGAGI. The length of the CDR3 is 13 residues. Here the CDR3 DNA reads TGTGCCGGCAAACTCGGGACTTACTATGGCTACACCTTC. Protein product: CAGKLGTYYGYTF.

The sample holds many counts of this clone. The rearrangement uses TRBV7-8 and TRBJ2-1; 7 bases agree with TRBD2. After removal of 8 bases from V and 5 bases from J, the junction contained 18 bases not matched to a gene. The CDR3 spans 17 residues. The germline V gene has CDR1 SGHVS and CDR2 FQNEAQ. The CDR3 is CASGEREVLVVDNEQFF. In nucleotides, the CDR3 is TGTGCCAGCGGAGAACGGGAGGTCCTCGTGGTGGACAATGAGCAGTTCTTC.

This clone appeared many times. This chain uses TRBV29-1 with TRBJ1-2; TRBD1 might be the D (6 bases). Germline V gene data show CDR1 as SQVTM and CDR2 as ANQGSEA. This CDR3 comprises 15 residues. V lost 4 bases and J 4 bases, leaving 19 bases between the germline ends. The CDR3 spells CSVVDPTGILYGYTF. The CDR3 DNA reads as TGCAGCGTTGTTGATCCGACAGGAATTCTCTATGGCTACACCTTC.